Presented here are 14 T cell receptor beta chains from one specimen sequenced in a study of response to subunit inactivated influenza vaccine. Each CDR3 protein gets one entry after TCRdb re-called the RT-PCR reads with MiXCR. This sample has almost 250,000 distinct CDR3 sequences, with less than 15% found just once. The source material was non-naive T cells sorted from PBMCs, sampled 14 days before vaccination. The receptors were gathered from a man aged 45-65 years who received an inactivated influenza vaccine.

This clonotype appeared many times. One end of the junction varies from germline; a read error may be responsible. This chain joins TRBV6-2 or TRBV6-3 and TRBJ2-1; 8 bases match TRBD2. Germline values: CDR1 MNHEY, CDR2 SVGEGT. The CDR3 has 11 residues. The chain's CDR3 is CASNDGTSLVF. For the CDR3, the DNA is TGTGCCAGCAACGACGGGACTAGTCTAGTCTTC.

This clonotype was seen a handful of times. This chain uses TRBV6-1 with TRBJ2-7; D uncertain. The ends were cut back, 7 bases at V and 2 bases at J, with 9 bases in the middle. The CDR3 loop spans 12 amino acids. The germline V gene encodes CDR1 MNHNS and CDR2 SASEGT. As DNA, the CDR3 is TGTGCCAGCACCGAAACTGCCTACGAGCAGTACTTC. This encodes CASTETAYEQYF.

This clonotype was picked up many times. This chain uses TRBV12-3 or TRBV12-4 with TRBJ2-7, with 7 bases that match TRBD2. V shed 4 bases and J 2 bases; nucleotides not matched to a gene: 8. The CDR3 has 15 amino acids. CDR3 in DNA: TGTGCCAGCAGTTCCCTCGCGGGGGAGGCCTACGAGCAGTACTTC. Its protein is CASSSLAGEAYEQYF.

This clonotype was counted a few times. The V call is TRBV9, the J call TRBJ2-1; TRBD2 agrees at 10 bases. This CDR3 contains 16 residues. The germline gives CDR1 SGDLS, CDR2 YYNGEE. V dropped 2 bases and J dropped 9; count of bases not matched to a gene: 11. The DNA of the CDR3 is TGTGCCAGCAGCGTCCCCGCTGCAGCGGGGGGGGGTGAGCAGTTCTTC. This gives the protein CASSVPAAAGGGEQFF.

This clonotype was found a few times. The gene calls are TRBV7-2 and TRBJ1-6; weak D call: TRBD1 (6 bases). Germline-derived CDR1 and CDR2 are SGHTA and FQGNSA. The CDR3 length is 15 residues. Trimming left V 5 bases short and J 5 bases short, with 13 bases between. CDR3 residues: CASSLTGNNNSPLHF. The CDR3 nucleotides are TGTGCCAGCAGCCTAACAGGGAACAATAATTCACCCCTCCACTTT.

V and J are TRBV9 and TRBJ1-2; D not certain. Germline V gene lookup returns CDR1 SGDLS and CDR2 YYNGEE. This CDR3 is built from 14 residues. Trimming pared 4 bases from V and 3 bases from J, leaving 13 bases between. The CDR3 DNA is TGTGCCAGCAGCATCCGAACACTAGACTATGGCTACACCTTC. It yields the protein CASSIRTLDYGYTF. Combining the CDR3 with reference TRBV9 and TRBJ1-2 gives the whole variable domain DSGVTQTPKHLITATGQRVTLRCSPRSGDLSVYWYQQSLDQGLQFLIQYYNGEERAKGNILERFSAQQFPDLHSELNLSSLELGDSALYFCASSIRTLDYGYTFGSGTRLTVV.

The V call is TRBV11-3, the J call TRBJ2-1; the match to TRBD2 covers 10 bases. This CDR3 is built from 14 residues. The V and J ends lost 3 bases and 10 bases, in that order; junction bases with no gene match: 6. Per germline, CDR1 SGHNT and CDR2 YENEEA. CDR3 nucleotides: TGTGCCAGCAGCTTGACCGTACTAGCGGGAGAGCAGTTCTTC. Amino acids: CASSLTVLAGEQFF.

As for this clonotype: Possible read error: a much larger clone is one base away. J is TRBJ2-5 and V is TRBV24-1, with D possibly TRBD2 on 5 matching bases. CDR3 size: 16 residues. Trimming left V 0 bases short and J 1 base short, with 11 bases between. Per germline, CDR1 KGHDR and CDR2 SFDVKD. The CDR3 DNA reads TGTGCCACCAGTGATTTGGAAGAGGGAGTCCAAGAGACCCAGTACTTC. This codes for CATSDLEEGVQETQYF.

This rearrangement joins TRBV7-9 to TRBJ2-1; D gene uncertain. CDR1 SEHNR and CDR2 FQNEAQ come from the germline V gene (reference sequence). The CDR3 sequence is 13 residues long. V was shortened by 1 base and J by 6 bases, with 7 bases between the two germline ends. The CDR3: CASSLGHANEQFF. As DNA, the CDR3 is TGTGCCAGCAGCTTAGGACACGCCAATGAGCAGTTCTTC.

DNA of the CDR3: TGTGCCAGCCAGGAGAGCTCCTACAATGAGCAGTTCTTC. It is translated as CASQESSYNEQFF. The V gene is TRBV2, the J gene TRBJ2-1; D not resolved. From germline, CDR1 is SNHLY and CDR2 FYNNEI. The CDR3 loop spans 13 amino acids. V lost 8 bases and J 0 bases, leaving 8 bases between the germline ends. Supplemented by reference TRBV2 and TRBJ2-1, the full variable domain reads EPEVTQTPSHQVTQMGQEVILRCVPISNHLYFYWYRQILGQKVEFLVSFYNNEISEKSEIFDDQFSVERPDGSNFTLKIRSTKLEDSAMYFCASQESSYNEQFFGPGTRLTVL.

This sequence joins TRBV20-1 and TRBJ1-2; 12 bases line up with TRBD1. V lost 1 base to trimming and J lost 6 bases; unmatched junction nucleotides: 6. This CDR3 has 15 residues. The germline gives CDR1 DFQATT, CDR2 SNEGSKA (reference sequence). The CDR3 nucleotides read TGCAGTGCTAGAGCAACCGGGACAGGGGGCGATGGCTACACCTTC. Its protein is CSARATGTGGDGYTF.

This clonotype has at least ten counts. The CDR3 DNA reads TGTGCCAGCAGTTTACAGCTCTACGAGCAGTACTTC. This translates into CASSLQLYEQYF. The chain uses TRBV12-3 or TRBV12-4 and TRBJ2-7, with D unresolved. V gave up 2 bases and J gave up 3 bases, with 5 bases separating them. The CDR3 loop spans 12 amino acids.

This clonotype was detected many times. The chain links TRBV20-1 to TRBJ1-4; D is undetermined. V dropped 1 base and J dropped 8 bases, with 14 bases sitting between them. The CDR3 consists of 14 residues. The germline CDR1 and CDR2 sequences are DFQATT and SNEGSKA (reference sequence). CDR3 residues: CSARVGGTGEKLFF. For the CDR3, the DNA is TGCAGTGCTAGAGTGGGAGGAACGGGGGAAAAACTGTTTTTT.

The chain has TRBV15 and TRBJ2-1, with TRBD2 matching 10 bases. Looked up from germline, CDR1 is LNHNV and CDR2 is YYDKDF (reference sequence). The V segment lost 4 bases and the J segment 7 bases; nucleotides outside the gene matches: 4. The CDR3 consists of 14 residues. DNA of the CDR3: TGTGCCACCAGCACGGGACTAGCGTGGAATGAGCAGTTCTTC. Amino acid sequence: CATSTGLAWNEQFF. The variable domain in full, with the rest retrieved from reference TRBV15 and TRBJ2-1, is DAMVIQNPRYQVTQFGKPVTLSCSQTLNHNVMYWYQQKSSQAPKLLFHYYDKDFNNEADTPDNFQSRRPNTSFCFLDIRSPGLGDTAMYLCATSTGLAWNEQFFGPGTRLTVL.